This T cell receptor beta chain is from a study of brain T cells in children with intractable seizures. Overall study findings and caveats: Pre- and post-surgery blood differed in depth, so pre-surgery absences may be undersampling. Viral specificity was inferred only from CDR3 similarity; HCMV serostatus was unknown.

Sequencing was limited to surgery cases with top T cell transcript signatures in brain tissue. Patients received at least one anti-epileptic drug before surgery. A word on this clone: The antigen is not known.

The data were produced by immunoSEQ multiplex PCR, yet TCRdb's version contains in-frame clones alone and is incomplete. The sample includes approximately 77,000 clones, just over 90% seen only once; the top ten take around 1.4%. The sample in question was peripheral blood, obtained at surgery. The clonotype originates from a boy in the first two years of life with tuberous sclerosis and intractable seizures.

The CDR3 coding sequence is TGTGCCAGCAGCGCAAGAGTGGAGAACACTGAAGCTTTCTTT. This translates into CASSARVENTEAFF. The chain employs TRBV6-5 and TRBJ1-1; D remains unclear. Germline CDR1 is MNHEY and CDR2 is SVGAGI. This CDR3 is 14 amino acids long. Trimming left V 6 bases short and J 1 base short, with 12 bases between.